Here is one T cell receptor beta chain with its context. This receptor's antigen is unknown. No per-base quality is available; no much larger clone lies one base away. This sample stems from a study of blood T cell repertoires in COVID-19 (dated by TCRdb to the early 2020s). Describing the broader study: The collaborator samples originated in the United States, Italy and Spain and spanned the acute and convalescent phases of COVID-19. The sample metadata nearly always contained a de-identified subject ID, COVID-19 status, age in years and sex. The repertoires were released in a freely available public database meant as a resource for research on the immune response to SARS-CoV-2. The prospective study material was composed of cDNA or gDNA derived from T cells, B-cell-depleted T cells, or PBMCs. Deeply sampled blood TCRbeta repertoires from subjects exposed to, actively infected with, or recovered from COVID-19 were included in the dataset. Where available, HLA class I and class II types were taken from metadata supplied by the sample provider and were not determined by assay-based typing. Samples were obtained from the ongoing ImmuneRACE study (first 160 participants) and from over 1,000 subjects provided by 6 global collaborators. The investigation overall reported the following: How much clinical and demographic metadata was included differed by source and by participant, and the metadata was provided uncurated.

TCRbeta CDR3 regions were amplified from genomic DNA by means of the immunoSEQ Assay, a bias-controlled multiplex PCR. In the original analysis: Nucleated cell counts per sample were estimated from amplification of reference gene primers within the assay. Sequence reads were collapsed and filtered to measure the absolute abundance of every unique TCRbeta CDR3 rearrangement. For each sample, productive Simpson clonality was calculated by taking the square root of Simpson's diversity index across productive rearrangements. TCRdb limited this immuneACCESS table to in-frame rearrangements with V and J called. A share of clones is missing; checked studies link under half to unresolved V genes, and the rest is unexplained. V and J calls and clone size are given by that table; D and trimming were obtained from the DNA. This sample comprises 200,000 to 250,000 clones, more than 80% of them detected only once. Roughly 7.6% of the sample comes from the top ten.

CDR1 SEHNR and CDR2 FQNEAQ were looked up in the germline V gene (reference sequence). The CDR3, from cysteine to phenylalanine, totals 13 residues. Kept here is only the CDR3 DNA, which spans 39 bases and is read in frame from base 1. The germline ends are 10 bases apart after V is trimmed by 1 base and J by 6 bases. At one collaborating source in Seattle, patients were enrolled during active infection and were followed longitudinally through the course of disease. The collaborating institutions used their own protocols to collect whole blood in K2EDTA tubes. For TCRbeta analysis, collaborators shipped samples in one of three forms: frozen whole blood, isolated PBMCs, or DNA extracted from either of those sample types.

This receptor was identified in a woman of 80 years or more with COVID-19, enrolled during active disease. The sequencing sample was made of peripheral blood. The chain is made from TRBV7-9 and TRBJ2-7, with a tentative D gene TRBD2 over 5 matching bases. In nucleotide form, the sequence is TGTGCCAGCAGCTTAGGAACGGGGATCGAGCAGTACTTC. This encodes CASSLGTGIEQYF. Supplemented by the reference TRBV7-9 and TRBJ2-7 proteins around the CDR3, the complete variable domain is DTGVSQNPRHKITKRGQNVTFRCDPISEHNRLYWYRQTLGQGPEFLTYFQNEAQLEKSRLLSDRFSAERPKGSFSTLEIQRTEQGDSAMYLCASSLGTGIEQYFGPGTRLTVT.